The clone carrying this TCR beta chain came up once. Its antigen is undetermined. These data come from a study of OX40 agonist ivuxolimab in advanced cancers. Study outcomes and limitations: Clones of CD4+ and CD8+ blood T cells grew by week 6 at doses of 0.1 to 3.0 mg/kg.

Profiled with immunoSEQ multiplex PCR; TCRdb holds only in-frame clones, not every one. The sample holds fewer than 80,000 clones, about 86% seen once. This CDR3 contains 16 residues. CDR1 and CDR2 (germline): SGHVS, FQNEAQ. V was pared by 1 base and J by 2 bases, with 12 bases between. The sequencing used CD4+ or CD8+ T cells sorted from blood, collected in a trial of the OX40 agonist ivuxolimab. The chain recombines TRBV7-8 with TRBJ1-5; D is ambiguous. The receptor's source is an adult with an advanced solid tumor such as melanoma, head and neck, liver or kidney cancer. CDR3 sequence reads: CASSLELARGNQPQHF. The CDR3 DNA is TGTGCCAGCAGCTTAGAACTTGCGCGAGGCAATCAGCCCCAGCATTTT.